This passage covers 25 T cell receptor beta chains from one sample sequenced in a study of early T cells in non-severe SARS-CoV-2 infection. Using its own MiXCR run on the 5' RACE reads, TCRdb lists one record per CDR3 protein. The sample records under 70,000 distinct CDR3 sequences, just under 5% being singletons. The material sequenced was whole blood. The receptors shown here come from an adult who was a healthcare worker with PCR-confirmed SARS-CoV-2 infection or an uninfected control (not recorded which).

This clonotype was picked up a small number of times. The J gene is TRBJ2-7, the V gene TRBV2; D gene uncertain. This CDR3 contains 15 residues. The germline V gene encodes CDR1 SNHLY and CDR2 FYNNEI. V was shortened by 3 bases and J by 0 bases, with 12 bases between the two germline ends. Here the CDR3 DNA reads TGTGCCAGCAGTGATCTCTCCAGGAGCTCCTACGAGCAGTACTTC. This translates into CASSDLSRSSYEQYF.

This clonotype was detected many times. The chain has TRBV6-5 and TRBJ1-1; D is undetermined. V gave up 5 bases and J gave up 6 bases, with 13 bases separating them. Germline V gene lookup returns CDR1 MNHEY and CDR2 SVGAGI. The CDR3 has 13 amino acids. The DNA for the CDR3 is TGTGCCAGCAGTCGCAACCTTGGGGCTGAAGCTTTCTTT. It yields the protein CASSRNLGAEAFF.

This clonotype was seen repeatedly, ten times or more. This chain joins TRBV5-5 and TRBJ2-5, with D possibly TRBD2 on 5 matching bases. Germline CDR1 is SGHKS and CDR2 is YYEKEE (reference sequence). The CDR3 totals 13 residues. V lost 4 bases, J lost 9 bases, and 16 bases lay in between. CDR3 coding DNA: TGTGCCAGCAGCCCCCCCATTATGAGGGCCCAGTACTTC. This translates into CASSPPIMRAQYF.

The chain employs TRBV10-3 and TRBJ1-5, with 7 bases lining up with TRBD1. Per the germline V gene, CDR1 is ENHRY and CDR2 is SYGVKD. The V segment lost 0 bases and the J segment 8 bases; nucleotides outside the gene matches: 7. The CDR3 runs to 15 residues. CDR3 protein: CAISESTGVQEPQHF. In DNA, the CDR3 is TGTGCCATCAGTGAGTCTACAGGGGTACAGGAGCCCCAGCATTTT.

There are many counts of this clonotype. V is TRBV5-1 and J is TRBJ2-3, with D possibly being TRBD1 (5 bases). The CDR3 sequence is 13 residues long. Germline loops: CDR1 SGHRS, CDR2 YFSETQ. V was cut by 1 base and J by 6 bases, with 9 bases left in between. The CDR3 protein is CASSLRAGDTQYF. CDR3 nucleotide sequence: TGCGCCAGCAGCTTGCGAGCAGGGGATACGCAGTATTTT.

This clonotype has ten or more counts. The chain couples TRBV12-3 or TRBV12-4 to TRBJ2-7, with D unresolved. This CDR3 comprises 13 residues. Between the trimmed V and J ends, which lost 3 bases and 6 bases, there was a span of 12 bases. The CDR3 reads CASSLDPNPEQYF. The CDR3 DNA is TGTGCCAGCAGTTTGGACCCCAACCCCGAGCAGTACTTC.

The table lists this clonotype with many counts. This chain links TRBV12-3 or TRBV12-4 with TRBJ2-2; TRBD2 might be the D (6 bases). The CDR3 is made up of 14 amino acids. The V and J ends lost 7 bases and 5 bases respectively, with 14 bases between them. This CDR3 reads CASNSRGGTGELFF. The CDR3 DNA is TGTGCCAGCAACTCGCGGGGTGGTACCGGGGAGCTGTTTTTT.

This clonotype was seen at least ten times. The V gene is TRBV3-1, the J gene TRBJ1-2; D uncertain. From germline, CDR1 is LGHDT and CDR2 YNNKEL (reference sequence). V lost 0 bases and J lost 9, with 8 bases in between. The CDR3 is made up of 12 amino acids. The CDR3 region is CASSQDDLSYTF. The CDR3 bases are TGTGCCAGCAGCCAAGATGATCTGAGCTACACCTTC.

This clonotype was recorded at least ten times. V and J are TRBV6-5 and TRBJ2-1; 11 bases fit TRBD2. Germline loops: CDR1 MNHEY, CDR2 SVGAGI. The CDR3 spans 16 residues. Losses at the gene ends were 6 bases for V and 7 bases for J; bases not matched to a gene: 11. The CDR3 here is CASRAIAGGPGNEQFF. CDR3 DNA sequence: TGTGCCAGCAGGGCTATAGCGGGGGGGCCGGGTAATGAGCAGTTCTTC.

This clonotype appeared many times. This chain uses TRBV20-1 with TRBJ2-1; tentatively, D is TRBD2 (6 bases). Deletions cut 1 base from V and 9 bases from J, with 13 bases between. This CDR3 contains 13 residues. Germline loops: CDR1 DFQATT, CDR2 SNEGSKA (reference sequence). The CDR3 nucleotides read TGCAGTGCTAGAGGACTAGATGTTCTTGAGCAGTTCTTC. Protein sequence: CSARGLDVLEQFF.

This clonotype was found many times. The chain combines TRBV19 with TRBJ2-6; D may be TRBD2 (5 bases). Germline V gene sequence: CDR1 LNHDA, CDR2 SQIVND (reference sequence). This CDR3 has 18 residues. V was cut by 1 base and J by 2 bases, with 15 bases left in between. CDR3 DNA: TGTGCCAGTAGTATAGGAGGGAATGGGTATGCTGGGGCCAACGTCCTGACTTTC. Amino acids: CASSIGGNGYAGANVLTF.

For the CDR3, the DNA is TGTGCCAGCTCCCTTGGACGGAAAGAAGCTTTCTTT. Its protein is CASSLGRKEAFF. This sequence joins TRBV18 and TRBJ1-1; no definite D call. This CDR3 spans 12 amino acids. Germline CDR1 KGHSH, CDR2 LQKENI. V was shortened by 6 bases and J by 8 bases, with 13 bases between the two germline ends.

The sample holds many counts of this clonotype. The chain joins TRBV12-3 or TRBV12-4 to TRBJ2-5; no clear D gene. Trimming shortened V by 6 bases and J by 1 base, and 3 bases separated the two germline ends. The CDR3 extends over 11 amino acids. The CDR3 protein is CASSIQETQYF. Written as DNA, the CDR3 is TGTGCCAGCAGCATCCAAGAGACCCAGTACTTC.

In its sample, this clonotype was seen many times. The chain joins TRBV20-1 to TRBJ2-3, with D tentatively TRBD1 (5 bases). The CDR3 length is 14 residues. The V end was cut by 6 bases, the J end by 1 base, with 14 bases between. Germline CDR1 and CDR2: DFQATT and SNEGSKA (reference sequence). The CDR3 nucleotides are TGCAGTGCGGCGGCGACAGTCGGCACAGATACGCAGTATTTT. This translates into CSAAATVGTDTQYF.

This clonotype was observed at least ten times. This chain connects TRBV19 to TRBJ2-1; the match to TRBD2 covers 11 bases. After removal of 5 bases from V and 7 bases from J, the junction contained 13 bases not matched to a gene. This CDR3 is built from 17 residues. Germline V gene lookup returns CDR1 LNHDA and CDR2 SQIVND (reference sequence). For the CDR3, the DNA is TGTGCCAGTAGTGAGACTAGCGGGACGGGCATTCGTAATGAGCAGTTCTTC. It translates to CASSETSGTGIRNEQFF. The variable domain in full, with the rest retrieved from reference TRBV19 and TRBJ2-1, is DGGITQSPKYLFRKEGQNVTLSCEQNLNHDAMYWYRQDPGQGLRLIYYSQIVNDFQKGDIAEGYSVSREKKESFPLTVTSAQKNPTAFYLCASSETSGTGIRNEQFFGPGTRLTVL.

This clonotype was seen many times. The chain has TRBV29-1 and TRBJ2-3; D ambiguous. Trimming took 4 bases from V and 2 from J, leaving 10 bases between them. The CDR3 totals 13 residues. The germline gives CDR1 SQVTM, CDR2 ANQGSEA. Here the CDR3 DNA reads TGCAGCGTTGTTGAAAGGCTCACAGATACGCAGTATTTT. This codes for CSVVERLTDTQYF.

The sample holds a few counts of this clonotype. The chain combines TRBV12-3 or TRBV12-4 with TRBJ2-7, with 7 bases aligning to TRBD1. After removal of 1 base from V and 2 bases from J, the junction contained 2 bases not matched to a gene. The CDR3 contains 14 residues. The CDR3 bases are TGTGCCAGCAGTTTAGAACAGGGGCCCTACGAGCAGTACTTC. This codes for CASSLEQGPYEQYF.

This clonotype was detected only a few times. The chain links TRBV3-1 to TRBJ2-5; D call uncertain. The germline CDR1 and CDR2 sequences are LGHDT and YNNKEL (reference sequence). Trimming stripped 1 base from V and 6 bases from J, with 9 bases between. The CDR3 extends over 13 amino acids. DNA for the CDR3: TGTGCCAGCAGCCAAGGTGAAGCACAGACCCAGTACTTC. This sequence encodes CASSQGEAQTQYF.

The chain combines TRBV10-3 with TRBJ2-1; 11 nucleotides match TRBD1. The CDR3 loop spans 15 amino acids. CDR1 ENHRY and CDR2 SYGVKD come from the germline V gene. The J segment lost 8 bases and the V segment lost 3 bases, leaving 6 bases of the junction unmatched. CDR3 DNA: TGTGCCATCAGTGAACCGGACAGGGGGCCGGATGAGCAGTTCTTC. Protein sequence: CAISEPDRGPDEQFF.

The table lists this clonotype with many counts. The V gene is TRBV12-3 or TRBV12-4, the J gene TRBJ2-3, with D unclear. The CDR3 has 12 residues. V lost 5 bases to trimming and J lost 10 bases, with 13 bases between them. The DNA of the CDR3 is TGTGCCAGCAGTCCTTCGCATCCCCCGCAGTATTTT. Translated: CASSPSHPPQYF.

This clonotype was counted many times. The chain combines TRBV6-6 with TRBJ1-1, with D perhaps matching TRBD1 (6 bases). CDR1 is MNHNY, CDR2 SVGAGI, per germline (reference sequence). Trimming pared 2 bases from V and 6 bases from J, leaving 10 bases between. CDR3 length: 13 residues. The CDR3 reads CASSYDRQAEAFF. Here the CDR3 DNA reads TGTGCCAGCAGTTACGACCGACAGGCTGAAGCTTTCTTT.

This clonotype was counted only a few times. The chain employs TRBV30 and TRBJ2-3; TRBD2 matches at 13 bases. From germline, CDR1 is GTSNPN and CDR2 SVGIG (reference sequence). Trimming at V came to 3 bases and at J to 0 bases, leaving 3 bases not matched to a gene. There are 16 residues in the CDR3. CDR3 in DNA: TGTGCCTGGAGCCCGGGACTAGCGGGGAGCACAGATACGCAGTATTTT. The encoded protein is CAWSPGLAGSTDTQYF.

The rearrangement joins TRBV19 to TRBJ2-2, with TRBD2 identical over 9 bases. J lost 0 bases, V lost 0 bases, and 8 bases had no gene match. The CDR3 covers 19 residues. CDR1 is LNHDA and CDR2 is SQIVND in the germline V gene (reference sequence). For the CDR3, the DNA is TGTGCCAGTAGTATAGATCGGAGCGGGGGGCCTTCGAACACCGGGGAGCTGTTTTTT. This encodes CASSIDRSGGPSNTGELFF.

In this sample, this clonotype turned up many times. The chain has TRBV6-5 and TRBJ1-1; D remains ambiguous. V was trimmed by 5 bases and J by 2 bases, leaving 9 bases between them. In germline, CDR1 is MNHEY, CDR2 SVGAGI. The CDR3 extends over 13 amino acids. The CDR3 DNA reads as TGTGCCAGCAGTATGTACAGAAACACTGAAGCTTTCTTT. Translated: CASSMYRNTEAFF.

V gene TRBV4-3 combines with J gene TRBJ2-5; TRBD1 agrees at 8 bases. V lost 3 bases, J lost 5 bases, and 2 bases stayed unmatched. Germline assignment: CDR1 LGHNA and CDR2 YSLEER. This CDR3 has 13 residues. CDR3 bases: TGCGCCAGCAGCCAGGCAGGGGGCGAGACCCAGTACTTC. Translating it yields CASSQAGGETQYF.